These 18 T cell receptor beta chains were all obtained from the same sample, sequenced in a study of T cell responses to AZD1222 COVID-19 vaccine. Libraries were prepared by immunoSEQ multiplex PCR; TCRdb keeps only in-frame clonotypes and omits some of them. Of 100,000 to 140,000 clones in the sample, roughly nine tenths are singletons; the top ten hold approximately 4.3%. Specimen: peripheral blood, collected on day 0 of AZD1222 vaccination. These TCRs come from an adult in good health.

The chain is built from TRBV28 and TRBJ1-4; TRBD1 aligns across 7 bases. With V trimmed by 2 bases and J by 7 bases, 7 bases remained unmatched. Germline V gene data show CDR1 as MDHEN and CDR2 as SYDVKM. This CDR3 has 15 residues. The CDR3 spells CASSLETGQFEKLFF. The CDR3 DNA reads TGTGCCAGCAGTTTAGAGACGGGACAGTTTGAAAAACTGTTTTTT.

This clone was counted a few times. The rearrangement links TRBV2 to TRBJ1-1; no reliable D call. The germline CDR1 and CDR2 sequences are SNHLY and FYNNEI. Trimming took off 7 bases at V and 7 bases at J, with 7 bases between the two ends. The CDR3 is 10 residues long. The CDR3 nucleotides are TGTGCCAGCATAGTGCTTGAAGCTTTCTTT. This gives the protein CASIVLEAFF.

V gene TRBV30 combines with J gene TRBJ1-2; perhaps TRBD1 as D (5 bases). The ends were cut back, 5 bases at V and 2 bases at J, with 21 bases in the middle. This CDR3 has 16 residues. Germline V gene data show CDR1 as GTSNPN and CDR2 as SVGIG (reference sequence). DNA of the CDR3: TGTGCCTGGGGAACTACCCTAGGGCAGGGAAACTATGGCTACACCTTC. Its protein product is CAWGTTLGQGNYGYTF. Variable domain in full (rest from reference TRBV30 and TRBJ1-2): SQTIHQWPATLVQPVGSPLSLECTVEGTSNPNLYWYRQAAGRGLQLLFYSVGIGQISSEVPQNLSASRPQDRQFILSSKKLLLSDSGFYLCAWGTTLGQGNYGYTFGSGTRLTVV.

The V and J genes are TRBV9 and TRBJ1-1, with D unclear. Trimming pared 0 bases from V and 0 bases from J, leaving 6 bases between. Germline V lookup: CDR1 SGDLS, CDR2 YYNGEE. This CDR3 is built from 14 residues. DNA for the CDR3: TGTGCCAGCAGCGTAGAGACGGTGAACACTGAAGCTTTCTTT. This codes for CASSVETVNTEAFF. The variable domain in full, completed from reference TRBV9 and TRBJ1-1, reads DSGVTQTPKHLITATGQRVTLRCSPRSGDLSVYWYQQSLDQGLQFLIQYYNGEERAKGNILERFSAQQFPDLHSELNLSSLELGDSALYFCASSVETVNTEAFFGQGTRLTVV.

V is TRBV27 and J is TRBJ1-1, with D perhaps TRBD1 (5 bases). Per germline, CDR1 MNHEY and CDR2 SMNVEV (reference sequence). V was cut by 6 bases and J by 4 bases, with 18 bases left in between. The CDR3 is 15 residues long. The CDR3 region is CASSPIKGRVTEAFF. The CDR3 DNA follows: TGTGCCAGCAGCCCAATAAAGGGACGGGTCACTGAAGCTTTCTTT.

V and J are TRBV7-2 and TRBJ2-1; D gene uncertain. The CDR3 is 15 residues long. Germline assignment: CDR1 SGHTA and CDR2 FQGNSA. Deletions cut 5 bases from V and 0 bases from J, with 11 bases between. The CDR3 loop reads CASSEWSISYNEQFF. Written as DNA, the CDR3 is TGTGCCAGCAGCGAGTGGTCGATCTCCTACAATGAGCAGTTCTTC.

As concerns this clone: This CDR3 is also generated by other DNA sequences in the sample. This CDR3 reads CASSLAVYNEQFF. In DNA form, the CDR3 reads TGTGCCAGCAGCTTAGCTGTCTACAATGAGCAGTTCTTC. The V gene is TRBV7-9, the J gene TRBJ2-1; no clear D gene. The CDR3 runs 13 residues. V shed 0 bases and J shed 3 bases, with 3 bases lying between them. Germline V CDR1 and CDR2: SEHNR, FQNEAQ (reference sequence). The complete variable domain, with remaining parts taken from reference TRBV7-9 and TRBJ2-1, reads DTGVSQNPRHKITKRGQNVTFRCDPISEHNRLYWYRQTLGQGPEFLTYFQNEAQLEKSRLLSDRFSAERPKGSFSTLEIQRTEQGDSAMYLCASSLAVYNEQFFGPGTRLTVL.

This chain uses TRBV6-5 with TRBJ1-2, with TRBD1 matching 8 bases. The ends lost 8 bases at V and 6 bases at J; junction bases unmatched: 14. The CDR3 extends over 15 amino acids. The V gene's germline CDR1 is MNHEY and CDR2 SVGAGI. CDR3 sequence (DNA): TGTGCCAGCTCCCCCGGACAGGGCTTATCCCATGGCTACACCTTC. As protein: CASSPGQGLSHGYTF.

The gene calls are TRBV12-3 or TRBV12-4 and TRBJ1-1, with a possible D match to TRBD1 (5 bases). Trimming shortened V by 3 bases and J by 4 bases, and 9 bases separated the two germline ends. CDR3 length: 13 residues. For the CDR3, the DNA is TGTGCCAGCAGTTTTGGGGGTAGCACTGAAGCTTTCTTT. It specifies CASSFGGSTEAFF.

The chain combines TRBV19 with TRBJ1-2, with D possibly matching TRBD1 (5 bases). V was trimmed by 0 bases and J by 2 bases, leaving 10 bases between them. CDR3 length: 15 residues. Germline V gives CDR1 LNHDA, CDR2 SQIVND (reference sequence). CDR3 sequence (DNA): TGTGCCAGTAGTATAGATGGGGCAATCAACTATGGCTACACCTTC. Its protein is CASSIDGAINYGYTF.

CDR3 sequence: CASSYHRTGSSEQYF. The CDR3 DNA is TGTGCCAGCAGTTACCACCGGACAGGGTCGAGCGAGCAGTACTTC. The V gene is TRBV6-2 or TRBV6-3, the J gene TRBJ2-7, with 8 bases matching TRBD1. Germline V gene data show CDR1 as MNHEY and CDR2 as SVGEGT. There are 15 residues in the CDR3. J was trimmed by 6 bases and V by 2 bases; bases with no gene match: 9.

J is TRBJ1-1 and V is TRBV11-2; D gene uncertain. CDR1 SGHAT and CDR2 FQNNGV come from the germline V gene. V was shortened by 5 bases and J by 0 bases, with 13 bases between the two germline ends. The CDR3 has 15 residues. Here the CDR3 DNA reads TGTGCCAGCAGCGACCGTCACCCAATGAACACTGAAGCTTTCTTT. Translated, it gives CASSDRHPMNTEAFF.

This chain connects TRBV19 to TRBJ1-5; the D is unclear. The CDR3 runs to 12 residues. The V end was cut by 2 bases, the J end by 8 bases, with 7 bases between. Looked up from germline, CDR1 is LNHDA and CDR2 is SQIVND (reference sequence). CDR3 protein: CASSIRLEPQHF. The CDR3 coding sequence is TGTGCCAGTAGTATAAGATTGGAGCCCCAGCATTTT.

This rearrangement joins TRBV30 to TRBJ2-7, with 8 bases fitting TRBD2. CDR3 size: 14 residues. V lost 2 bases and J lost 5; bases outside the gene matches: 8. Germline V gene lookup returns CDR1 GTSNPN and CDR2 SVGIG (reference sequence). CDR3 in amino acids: CAWSWGAGENEQYF. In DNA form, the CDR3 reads TGTGCCTGGAGTTGGGGAGCGGGGGAAAACGAGCAGTACTTC.

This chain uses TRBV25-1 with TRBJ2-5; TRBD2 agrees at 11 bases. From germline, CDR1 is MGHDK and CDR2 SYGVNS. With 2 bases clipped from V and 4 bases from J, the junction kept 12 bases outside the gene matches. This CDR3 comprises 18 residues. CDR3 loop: CASSETSGGTFAPETQYF. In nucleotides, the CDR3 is TGTGCCAGCAGTGAAACTAGCGGGGGTACTTTTGCCCCAGAGACCCAGTACTTC.

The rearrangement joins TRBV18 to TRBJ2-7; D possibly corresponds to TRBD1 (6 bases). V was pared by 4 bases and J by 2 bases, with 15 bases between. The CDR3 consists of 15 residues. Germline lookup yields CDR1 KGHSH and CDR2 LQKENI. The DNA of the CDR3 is TGTGCCAGCTCACGCATACAGGGTCGGCCCTACGAGCAGTACTTC. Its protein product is CASSRIQGRPYEQYF.

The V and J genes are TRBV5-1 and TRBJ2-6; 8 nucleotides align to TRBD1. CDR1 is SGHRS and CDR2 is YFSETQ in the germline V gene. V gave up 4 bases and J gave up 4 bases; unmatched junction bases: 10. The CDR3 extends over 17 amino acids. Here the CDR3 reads CASSGGTGSGGANVLTF. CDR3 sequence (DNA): TGCGCCAGCAGCGGAGGGACAGGTTCTGGAGGGGCCAACGTCCTGACTTTC.

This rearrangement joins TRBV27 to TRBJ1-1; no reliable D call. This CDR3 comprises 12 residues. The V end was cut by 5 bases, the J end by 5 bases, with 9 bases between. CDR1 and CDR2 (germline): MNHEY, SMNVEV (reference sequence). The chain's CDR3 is CASSAGSTEAFF. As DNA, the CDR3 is TGTGCCAGCAGTGCCGGGAGTACTGAAGCTTTCTTT.